This is a list of T cell receptor beta chains from one sample in a study of memory CD4+ T cells and cytomegalovirus serostatus. Sequencing used immunoSEQ multiplex PCR; TCRdb keeps in-frame clones, though not all of them. The repertoire holds 50,000 to 60,000 clones, with over 65% as singletons. The sample was memory CD4+ T cells from blood. These receptors all come from an adult in good health and CMV-seronegative. Both conserved end residues are part of each CDR3. D genes are given only for firm matches. Not every row has a clone size; where given, it reads once, few, many or a size class.

V,D,J,size,DNA,CDR3
TRBV7-9,.,TRBJ1-2,.,TGTGCCAGCAGCTCCACGGAGCTTAACTATGGCTACACCTTC,CASSSTELNYGYTF
TRBV7-9,.,TRBJ2-6,.,TGTGCCAGCAGCTTATTGGACGGGGCAGGCTCTGGGGCCAACGTCCTGACTTTC,CASSLLDGAGSGANVLTF
TRBV27,.,TRBJ2-7,.,TGTGCCAGCAGGGACAATGGGATCCAAAACTACGAGCAGTACTTC,CASRDNGIQNYEQYF
TRBV29-1,.,TRBJ1-2,.,TGCAGCGTTGAAGATCTTCGGGGGTATCGGAATGGCTACACCTTC,CSVEDLRGYRNGYTF
TRBV6-1,.,TRBJ1-1,.,TGTGCCAGCAATCCGGGAGGGGGTCGGGACTTGCCTTTCTTT,CASNPGGGRDLPFF
TRBV6-5,.,TRBJ1-1,.,TGTGCCAGCAGCTCTAGGGGGAGGAACACTGAAGCTTTCTTT,CASSSRGRNTEAFF
TRBV5-1,.,TRBJ1-6,.,TGCGCCAGCAGCTACAGGGACGGAAATAATTCACCCCTCCACTTT,CASSYRDGNNSPLHF
TRBV6-1,.,TRBJ2-7,.,TGTGCCAGCAGTGAAGCGGGGACACCAACCTACGAGCAGTACTTC,CASSEAGTPTYEQYF
TRBV6-5,.,TRBJ1-2,few,TGTGCCAGCAAGGGGAGGGGCCCCTATGGCTACACCTTC,CASKGRGPYGYTF
TRBV27,TRBD1,TRBJ1-6,.,TGTGCCAGCAGTTTATACCCGCCCATTGACAGGGATAATTCACCCCTCCACTTT,CASSLYPPIDRDNSPLHF
TRBV19,TRBD2,TRBJ2-7,.,TGTGCCAGTACCGAGGGAGCGGGGAATGCCTACGAGCAGTACTTC,CASTEGAGNAYEQYF
TRBV5-1,TRBD2,TRBJ2-5,.,TGCGCCAGCAGCTTTGCGGGGGGGCCTGGAGAGACCCAGTACTTC,CASSFAGGPGETQYF
TRBV2,TRBD1,TRBJ1-2,.,TGTGCCAGCGGGGACAGCTATGGCTACACCTTC,CASGDSYGYTF
TRBV6-7,TRBD2,TRBJ2-3,.,TGTGCCGGTCCGCGGGGGGCCGACACAGATACGCAGTATTTT,CAGPRGADTDTQYF
TRBV11-1,TRBD1,TRBJ1-2,.,TGTGCCAGCAGCCGGGACAGGGGATATGGCTACACCTTC,CASSRDRGYGYTF
TRBV19,.,TRBJ2-1,few,TGTGCCAGTAGTATCCAAGGGGTCTACAGTGGTGAGCAGTTCTTC,CASSIQGVYSGEQFF
TRBV7-2,.,TRBJ1-2,.,TGTGCCAGCAGCCTGGGACCGACCTATGGCTACACCTTC,CASSLGPTYGYTF
TRBV6-1,TRBD2,TRBJ2-1,.,TGTGCCAGCAGTGATAGCGGGGGGGCCTACAATGAGCAGTTCTTC,CASSDSGGAYNEQFF
TRBV4-1,TRBD1,TRBJ1-4,.,TGCGCCAGCAGCCAAGGACAGGGTAGTGAAAAACTGTTTTTT,CASSQGQGSEKLFF
TRBV18,TRBD1,TRBJ2-1,once,TGTGCCAGCTCAAAGACAGGGGGGCAGTTCTTC,CASSKTGGQFF
TRBV28,.,TRBJ1-2,.,TGTGCCAGCAGTGGGGGAGGACTTCGAATTAACTATGGCTACACCTTC,CASSGGGLRINYGYTF
TRBV25-1,TRBD2,TRBJ2-2,.,TGTGCCAGCCGACTAGCTACCACCGGGGAGCTGTTTTTT,CASRLATTGELFF
TRBV2,.,TRBJ1-1,.,TGTGCCAGCAGTACACGACCTAATGAAGCTTTCTTT,CASSTRPNEAFF
TRBV6-6,TRBD1,TRBJ1-1,few,TGTGCCAGCAGTTCTTCTGTGACAGGGGACAACACTGAAGCTTTCTTT,CASSSSVTGDNTEAFF
TRBV23-1,.,TRBJ2-3,.,TGCGCCAGCAGTCAACAGCGTACAGATACGCAGTATTTT,CASSQQRTDTQYF
TRBV7-9,.,TRBJ2-1,.,TGTGCCAGCAGCTTCTACCCGGGACTGAACAATGAGCAGTTCTTC,CASSFYPGLNNEQFF
TRBV6-1,.,TRBJ2-1,.,TGTGCCAGCAGTGGCCGGGATGCCGGATCCTACAATGAGCAGTTCTTC,CASSGRDAGSYNEQFF
TRBV12-5,.,TRBJ1-1,.,TGTGCTAGTGGTTTAGGAGGGATGAACACTGAAGCTTTCTTT,CASGLGGMNTEAFF
TRBV5-6,TRBD2,TRBJ2-7,few,TGTGCCAGCAGCTTGGGGACTAGCGGGATCTCCTACGAGCAGTACTTC,CASSLGTSGISYEQYF
TRBV6-1,TRBD2,TRBJ2-1,.,TGTGCCAGCAGTGCGACTCTAGCGGGGGCCTCCTACAATGAGCAGTTCTTC,CASSATLAGASYNEQFF
TRBV11-2,.,TRBJ2-5,.,TGTGCCAGCAGCTTCTCGGGAACTGGGGAGACCCAGTACTTC,CASSFSGTGETQYF